This T cell receptor beta chain stems from a study of cytomegalovirus exposure and HLA in healthy donors. Study results and limitations: Later analysis reportedly placed an Asian-associated ancestry cluster below the roughly 680-donor mean in N-insertions. Usually a TCR sequence was rare, but some public TCRs were found in many donors.

Germline CDR1 reads GTSNPN; CDR2 reads SVGIG (reference sequence). There are 13 residues in the CDR3. PCR primers comprised 60 Vbeta and 13 Jbeta primers. Authors' data handling: Unique TCR beta chains totaled roughly 79 million in a later count, with roughly 11 million of them shared. Clones were read by immunoSEQ multiplex PCR, and TCRdb kept only the in-frame ones, dropping some. V, J and clone size derive from that table, while D and trimming were established from the DNA sequence. The profile shows about 170,000 clones, approximately 80% of them singletons. This clone was found once. Antigen unknown. An end of the junction does not agree with germline; a read error may underlie this. Additional DNA sequences in this sample encode the identical CDR3.

This receptor was identified in a woman aged 50 to 65 in good health and CMV-seropositive. The genes are TRBV30 and TRBJ1-2; D gene unclear. Material for sequencing was PBMCs. CDR3 sequence reads: CAWSVLGRGGYTF. The CDR3 DNA follows: TGTGCCTGGAGTGTATTGGGGAGAGGCGGCTACACCTTT.